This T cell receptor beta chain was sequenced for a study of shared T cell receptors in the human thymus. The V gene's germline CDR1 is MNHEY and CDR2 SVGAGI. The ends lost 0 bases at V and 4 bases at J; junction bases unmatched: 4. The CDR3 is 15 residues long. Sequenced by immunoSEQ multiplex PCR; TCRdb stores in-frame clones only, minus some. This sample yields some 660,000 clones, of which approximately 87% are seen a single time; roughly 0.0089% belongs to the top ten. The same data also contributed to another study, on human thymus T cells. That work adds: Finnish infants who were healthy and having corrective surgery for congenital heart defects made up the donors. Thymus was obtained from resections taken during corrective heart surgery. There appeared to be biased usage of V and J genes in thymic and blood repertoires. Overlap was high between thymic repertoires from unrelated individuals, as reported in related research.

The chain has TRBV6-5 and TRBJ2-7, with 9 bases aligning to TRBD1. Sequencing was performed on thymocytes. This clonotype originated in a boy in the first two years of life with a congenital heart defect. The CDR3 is CASSYSGQGRYEQYF. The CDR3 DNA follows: TGTGCCAGCAGTTACTCTGGACAGGGGAGGTACGAGCAGTACTTC.